This TCR beta chain stems from a study of OX40 agonist ivuxolimab in advanced cancers. Assay: immunoSEQ multiplex PCR; the TCRdb copy retains only in-frame clones and omits some. The table has around 100,000 clones, about nine tenths seen once; the top ten hold 0.15% to 0.2%. This clone has a handful of counts. This clonotype originated in an adult with an advanced solid tumor such as melanoma, head and neck, liver or kidney cancer. Sequencing used CD4+ or CD8+ T cells sorted from blood, obtained in a trial of the OX40 agonist ivuxolimab.

In nucleotides, the CDR3 is TGTGCCAGTAGGAGTGGCCAAGGAGGGACCCCCTCTGGAAACACCATATATTTT. Residues: CASRSGQGGTPSGNTIYF. V and J are TRBV19 and TRBJ1-3; TRBD1 might be the D (5 bases). CDR1 LNHDA and CDR2 SQIVND come from the germline V gene (reference sequence). This CDR3 comprises 18 residues. With 6 bases removed from V and 0 bases from J, the gap between germline ends came to 21 bases.